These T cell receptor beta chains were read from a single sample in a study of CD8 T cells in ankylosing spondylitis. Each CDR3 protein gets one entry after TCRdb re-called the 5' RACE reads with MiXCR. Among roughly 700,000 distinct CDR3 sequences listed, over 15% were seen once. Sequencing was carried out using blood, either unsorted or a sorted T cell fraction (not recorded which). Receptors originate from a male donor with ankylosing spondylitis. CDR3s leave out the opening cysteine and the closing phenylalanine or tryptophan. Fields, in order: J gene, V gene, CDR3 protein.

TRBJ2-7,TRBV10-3,AISASSGVYEQY
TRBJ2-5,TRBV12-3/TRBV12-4,ASTGLSAQETQY
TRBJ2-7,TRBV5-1,ASSLTGRGLGEQY
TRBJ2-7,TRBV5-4,ASSFGLAGSAYEQY
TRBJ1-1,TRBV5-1,ASSLNRDLNTEAF
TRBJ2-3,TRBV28,ASNPGGASGITDTQY
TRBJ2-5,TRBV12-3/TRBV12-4,ASRTGETQY
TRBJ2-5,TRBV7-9,ASSLVLNQETQY
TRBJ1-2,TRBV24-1,ATSDLEGRGYT
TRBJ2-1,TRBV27,ASSSLAGGPNEQF
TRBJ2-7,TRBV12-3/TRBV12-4,ASSPGDASYEQY
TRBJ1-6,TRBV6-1,ASSESNSLTSPLH
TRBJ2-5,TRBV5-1,ASSLEAGAQETQY
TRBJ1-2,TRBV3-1,ASSQGGTGDLRGYT
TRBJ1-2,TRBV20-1,SVPRGYGYT
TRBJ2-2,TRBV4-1,ASSHGLGETGELF
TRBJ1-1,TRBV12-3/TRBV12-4,ASTLGELEEAF
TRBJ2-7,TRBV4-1,ASSQGLAGGAYEQY
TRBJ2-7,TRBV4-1,ASSQGVSGRGYEQY
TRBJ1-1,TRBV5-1,ASSSGDRGLGTEAF
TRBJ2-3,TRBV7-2,ASSLASASGRDTQY
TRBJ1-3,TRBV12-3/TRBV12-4,ASSLWSPAEGNTIY
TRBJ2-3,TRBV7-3,ASTAEGPDTQY
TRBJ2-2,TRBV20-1,SARADPGSRTGELF
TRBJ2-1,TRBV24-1,ATSASSGPSSYNEQF
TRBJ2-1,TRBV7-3,ASSLSPYGGVYEQF
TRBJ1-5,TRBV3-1,ASSQALGDGDRPQH
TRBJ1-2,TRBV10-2,ASSETQMGFGYT
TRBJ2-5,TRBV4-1,ASSQFPKGQQETQY
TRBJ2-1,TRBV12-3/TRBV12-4,ASRLTGGSYNEQF
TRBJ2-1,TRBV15,ATSRDKMVTGSYNEQF
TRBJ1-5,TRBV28,ASSLGQQRQPQH
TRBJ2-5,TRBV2,ASSWDIQETQY
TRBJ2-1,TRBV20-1,SASFQRGPLDEQF
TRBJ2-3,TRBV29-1,SVEDPVGRGVAVDTQY
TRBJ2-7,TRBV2,ASSEGRGAYEQY
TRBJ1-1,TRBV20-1,SARDGRLNTEAF
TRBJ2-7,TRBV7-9,ASSLDGGKQY
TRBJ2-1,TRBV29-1,SVEGTSGATEQF
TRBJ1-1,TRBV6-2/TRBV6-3,ASRQTGSGGVRTEAF
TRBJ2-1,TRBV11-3,ASSPNKALKSVEQF
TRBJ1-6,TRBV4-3,ASSQGTVNNSPLH
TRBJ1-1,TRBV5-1,ASSREFNTEAF
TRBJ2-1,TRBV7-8,ASSRTGNNFNEQF
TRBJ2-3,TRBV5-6,ASSLDLAGGVADTQY
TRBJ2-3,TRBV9,ASSVGLATYTDTQY
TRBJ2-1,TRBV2,ASSEGYSAGRGNEQF